A selection of T cell receptor delta chains follows, all from one sample in a study of Vδ1+ human thymocytes. TCRdb applied CATT to the multiplex PCR reads for clone calling. The sample has 45,000 to 60,000 delta-chain clones, roughly 16% seen once. Sequenced input: Vdelta1+ gamma-delta thymocytes from the thymus. The receptor set was obtained from a girl under three years old who had congenital heart surgery. CDR3s include the opening cysteine and the closing phenylalanine or tryptophan. D genes are given only for firm matches. Expanded clones are given a class, and other clones once, few, many or no size at all.

D gene	V gene	clone size	J gene	CDR3 DNA	CDR3 protein
TRDD3	TRDV1	few	TRDJ1	TGTGCTCTTGGGGAACCGGCCCGGTCGAGTACTGGGGGATACTACACCGATAAACTCATCTTT	CALGEPARSSTGGYYTDKLIF
TRDD2	TRDV1	few	TRDJ1	TGTGCTCTTGGGGCCCGTGCGCTTCCTACGGGCGGTGATTTGTATAAACTCATCTTT	CALGARALPTGGDLYKLIF
-	TRDV1	-	TRDJ1	TGTGCTCTTGGGGAACTCCTTTCCCAACTTGCCACCAAGTCGAGCGATAAACTCATCTTT	CALGELLSQLATKSSDKLIF
TRDD3	TRDV1	-	TRDJ1	TGTGCTCTTGGGGACATTCTCGAGGGGGGATACGCATACACCGATAAACTCATCTTT	CALGDILEGGYAYTDKLIF
TRDD3	TRDV1	-	TRDJ1	TGTGCTCGTGGGGAACCCTCGAAACGATGGGGGATGGGAACCGATAAACTCATCTTT	CARGEPSKRWGMGTDKLIF
TRDD3	TRDV1	-	TRDJ1	TGTGCTCTTGGGAAACCCCTAAACGACTGGGGACACACCGATAAACTCATCTTT	CALGKPLNDWGHTDKLIF
TRDD3	TRDV1	-	TRDJ1	TGTGCTCTTGGGGAACTCGCTCATGAGCACCCTACTGGGGGATACTCCGATAAACTCATCTTC	CALGELAHEHPTGGYSDKLIF
TRDD3	TRDV1	-	TRDJ1	TGTGCTCTTGGGGAGCCGGGAGTTCCGCCTGAGGGGGATGGGTGTCGGCACGCCGATAAACTCATCTTT	CALGEPGVPPEGDGCRHADKLIF
-	TRDV1	-	TRDJ1	TGTGCTGTTTGGAGGGGCTGGGGTTCAGGATCGTATAAACTCATCTTT	CAVWRGWGSGSYKLIF
-	TRAV29/DV5	-	TRDJ1	-	CSVLLCSKQTRKGPYWGSTDKLIF
TRDD3	TRDV1	few	TRDJ1	TGTGCTCTTGGGGAACTGTCCGACGCCCAGGGAAACGTGAGTACTGGGGGATACGCCGATAAACTCATCTTT	CALGELSDAQGNVSTGGYADKLIF
-	TRDV1	few	TRDJ1	TGTGCTCTTGGGGAACTTGGGATATACACCGATAAACTCATCTTT	CALGELGIYTDKLIF
TRDD3	TRDV1	-	TRDJ1	TGTGCTCTTGGGGCGAACACAGGCTACTGTGGGATACGCACCGATAAACTCATCTTT	CALGANTGYCGIRTDKLIF
TRDD3	TRAV29/DV5	few	TRDJ1	TGTGCAGCAAGCGCCTACGCCGAGGGACCCGTACTGGGGGATCACCGGTCCGATAAACTCATCTTT	CAASAYAEGPVLGDHRSDKLIF
-	TRDV1	-	TRDJ1	TGTGCTCTTGGGGAACTAGTCAATCGGCGTCGGGGGACCGATAAACTCATCTTT	CALGELVNRRRGTDKLIF
TRDD3	TRDV1	few	TRDJ1	TGTGCTCTTGGGGAACCGAGGCTGTTGGGGCCCTCCTCGTCTACTGGGGGATCGCGGTACACCGATAAACTCATCTTT	CALGEPRLLGPSSSTGGSRYTDKLIF
-	TRDV1	-	TRDJ1	TGTGCTCTTGGGAACCGATCATCCCCAGGGGGACACGGGGGGGATAAACTCATCTTT	CALGNRSSPGGHGGDKLIF
-	TRDV1	-	TRDJ1	TGTGCTCTTGGGGAACTCCTACACCCTTCTACCCACACCGATAAACTCATCTTT	CALGELLHPSTHTDKLIF
TRDD3	TRDV2	few	TRDJ1	TGTGCCTGTGACACTTCCACGTACTGGGGGATACTGCCGTTCTACCGACCCCTCGTCGGGGCTAAACTCATCTTT	CACDTSTYWGILPFYRPLVGAKLIF
TRDD3	TRDV1	-	TRDJ1	TGTGCTCTTGGGGGCTTGGGGGATACGCGACACACCGATAAACTCATCTTT	CALGGLGDTRHTDKLIF
TRDD3	TRDV1	-	TRDJ1	TGTGCTCTTGGGGAATTATCCTATAGTACTGGGGCTACAAAACTCATCTTT	CALGELSYSTGATKLIF
TRDD3	TRDV1	-	TRDJ1	TGTGCTCTTGGGGAACTAGGAGGTAACGTGTCGGTCCGTGGTGGGGGATCGGGAACCGATAAACTCATCTTT	CALGELGGNVSVRGGGSGTDKLIF
TRDD3	TRDV2	-	TRDJ1	TGTGCCTGTGACTTGTACTGGGGGATACGCGGGAGATACGCGGGAGCCTGGTGGGGCACCGATAAACTCATCTTT	CACDLYWGIRGRYAGAWWGTDKLIF
TRDD3	TRDV1	-	TRDJ1	TGTGCTCTTGGGGGACTTCCCTCAAACGCGGGCTGGGGGATACAGGGCATAAACACCGATAAACTCATCTTT	CALGGLPSNAGWGIQGINTDKLIF
TRDD3	TRDV1	-	TRDJ1	TGTGCTCTTGGGTTCCATTCCCTTTACTGGGGACCCAGGACCGATAAACTCATCTTT	CALGFHSLYWGPRTDKLIF
TRDD3	TRDV2	-	TRDJ3	TGTGCCTGTGACGCTCCCCCCGCTTGGGGATACGCGGCCTGGGACACCCGACAGATGTTTTTC	CACDAPPAWGYAAWDTRQMFF
TRDD3	TRDV1	few	TRDJ1	TGTGCTCTTGGGGAACTTGGGGGTGGGGGATACACCGATAAACTCATCTTT	CALGELGGGGYTDKLIF
-	TRDV1	-	TRDJ1	TGTGCTCTTGGGGAACTGCGGGGATGGGCGGACACCGATAAACTCATCTTT	CALGELRGWADTDKLIF
-	TRDV1	-	TRDJ1	TGTGCTCTTGGGGAAGGCCTTCTTTCCCTTCCCCGTACAGACACCGATAAACTCATCTTT	CALGEGLLSLPRTDTDKLIF